A selection of T cell receptor beta chains follows, all from one sample in a study of blood T cell repertoires in COVID-19. Profiled with immunoSEQ multiplex PCR; TCRdb holds only in-frame clones, not every one. The table records about 140,000 clones, about three quarters of them present only once. Sequencing was done on a sample of PBMCs or T cells enriched from blood (not recorded which). These receptors all stem from a woman aged 45-60 years who had recovered from COVID-19. Each CDR3 is given with its conserved first and last residue. The order of the fields is V gene, D gene, clone size, J gene, CDR3 DNA, CDR3 protein. The D gene is left open where the match is weak. Some rows mark clone size as missing; the rest say once, few, many or name a class of expanded clone.

TRBV19	TRBD1	NA	TRBJ2-7	TGTGCCAGTAGTATCGGCAGGGGGCGAGGCGAGCAGTACTTC	CASSIGRGRGEQYF
TRBV7-3	NA	NA	TRBJ2-3	TGTGCCAGCAGCCAACAGGGGCAGGGGGGTACGCAGTATTTT	CASSQQGQGGTQYF
TRBV7-8	NA	NA	TRBJ2-5	TGTGCCAGCAGCTTAGTCTCCAGGGCCGAGACCCAGTACTTC	CASSLVSRAETQYF
TRBV19	TRBD2	NA	TRBJ2-1	TGTGCCAGTAGCAATCGGGGGGGCGGTGAGCAGTTCTTC	CASSNRGGGEQFF
TRBV10-2	TRBD1	NA	TRBJ1-6	TGCGCCAGCAGTGAGGTAGGGGGCGAGAATTCACCCCTCCACTTT	CASSEVGGENSPLHF
TRBV9	NA	NA	TRBJ2-7	TGTGCCAGCAGCCCAGGTGTAGGGGGGGCGGGCTACGAGCAGTACTTC	CASSPGVGGAGYEQYF
TRBV19	TRBD2	NA	TRBJ2-1	TGTGCCAGTAGTTTCCCGGGACTAGCGGGGGGGAGCTCCTACAATGAGCAGTTCTTC	CASSFPGLAGGSSYNEQFF
TRBV2	TRBD1	NA	TRBJ2-3	TGTGCCAGCAGTGAGGGACAGGGGAGCACAGATACGCAGTATTTT	CASSEGQGSTDTQYF
TRBV5-5	NA	NA	TRBJ2-7	TGTGCCAGCAGCTTGGTAGGTGGGCAGACCTACGAGCAGTACTTC	CASSLVGGQTYEQYF
TRBV19	TRBD1	NA	TRBJ2-7	TGTGCCAGTGGGACAGGGAGGACCTACGAGCAGTACTTC	CASGTGRTYEQYF
TRBV9	NA	NA	TRBJ1-4	TGTGCCAGCAGCGGAGGGGGGGCGGCTGAAAAACTGTTTTTT	CASSGGGAAEKLFF
TRBV29-1	TRBD1	few	TRBJ1-2	TGCAGCGTAGAAAACGACAGGGCGTACGATGGCTACACCTTC	CSVENDRAYDGYTF
TRBV3-1/TRBV3-2	NA	once	TRBJ2-7	TGTGCCAGCAGGGGCGGAGGCTACGAGCAGTACTTC	CASRGGGYEQYF
TRBV27	TRBD2	NA	TRBJ2-1	TGTGCCAGCAAGCGGGAGTCGACCTACAATGAGCAGTTCTTC	CASKRESTYNEQFF
TRBV3-1/TRBV3-2	NA	few	TRBJ1-6	TGTGCCAGCAGCCACCCTATAGGGGGAATTTCACCCCTCCACTTT	CASSHPIGGISPLHF
TRBV9	NA	once	TRBJ1-5	TGTGCCAGCAGCGTAGGTCCGAGCAATCAGCCCCAGCATTTT	CASSVGPSNQPQHF
TRBV28	TRBD1	NA	TRBJ2-7	TGTGCCAGCAGTTTATCAGGGGGATCCTACGAGCAGTACTTC	CASSLSGGSYEQYF
TRBV28	TRBD1	NA	TRBJ2-7	TGTGCCAGCAGCCAAACCCGGACAGGGAGCTACGAGCAGTACTTC	CASSQTRTGSYEQYF
TRBV2	NA	NA	TRBJ2-1	TGTGCCAGCAGTGAGGCCAGGGTAGCCTACAATGAGCAGTTCTTC	CASSEARVAYNEQFF
TRBV12-5	NA	NA	TRBJ1-2	TGTGCTAGTGGTTTAGTGGCAGGCCATGGCTACACCTTC	CASGLVAGHGYTF
TRBV3-1/TRBV3-2	NA	many	TRBJ2-2	TGTGCCAGCGGACTCTCAGAGGAGCTGTTTTTT	CASGLSEELFF
TRBV29-1	NA	NA	TRBJ2-7	TGCAGCGTTGAAGATACCCGGACTGCCTACGAGCAGTACTTC	CSVEDTRTAYEQYF
TRBV28	NA	NA	TRBJ1-2	TGTGCCAGCAGTTTACGAGCTCCACCCTCTGGCTACACCTTC	CASSLRAPPSGYTF
TRBV4-1	NA	once	TRBJ2-5	TGCGCCAGCAGCCAAGATCCCCCAGGGGCTTCCCAAGAGACCCAGTACTTC	CASSQDPPGASQETQYF
TRBV5-8	TRBD1	NA	TRBJ2-7	TGTGCCAGCAGCAGTGACAGGGGGCCCTACGAGCAGTACTTC	CASSSDRGPYEQYF
TRBV6-5	NA	NA	TRBJ2-1	TGTGCCAGCAGTCATGGCCACGCCGCTGAGCAGTTCTTC	CASSHGHAAEQFF
TRBV2	NA	NA	TRBJ2-1	TGTGCCAGCAGTGCCATACAGGGAAATGAGCAGTTCTTC	CASSAIQGNEQFF
TRBV27	NA	NA	TRBJ2-3	TGTGCCAGCACCTCCGGACGGGACTTCAGCACAGATACGCAGTATTTT	CASTSGRDFSTDTQYF
TRBV9	NA	NA	TRBJ2-7	TGTGCCAGCAGCTCCCCGGACAGCTACGAGCAGTACTTC	CASSSPDSYEQYF
TRBV10-3	TRBD2	NA	TRBJ2-7	TGTGCCATCAGTGACATAAGCGGGAGGGCCGACGAGCAGTACTTC	CAISDISGRADEQYF
TRBV5-1	TRBD2	NA	TRBJ2-3	TGCGCCAGCAGTAGCGGGGGGCTTACAGATACGCAGTATTTT	CASSSGGLTDTQYF
TRBV9	TRBD2	NA	TRBJ2-3	TGTGCCAGCAGCGGTGGGCTAGCGGAGCACACAGATACGCAGTATTTT	CASSGGLAEHTDTQYF
TRBV6-1	TRBD2	many	TRBJ2-3	TGTGCCAGCAGCGAAAGACTAGCGGGAGGCCCAGATACGCAGTATTTT	CASSERLAGGPDTQYF
TRBV30	NA	NA	TRBJ1-6	TGTGCCTGGAGTGTTGGGGGCTCCCAAAATTCACCCCTCCACTTT	CAWSVGGSQNSPLHF
TRBV9	TRBD2	NA	TRBJ2-1	TGTGCCAGCAGCGCCGGGAGCGCGGGGGGGCAGAATGAGCAGTTCTTC	CASSAGSAGGQNEQFF
TRBV7-2	NA	NA	TRBJ1-1	TGTGCCAGCAGGCCAGGGAAGAACACTGAAGCTTTCTTT	CASRPGKNTEAFF
TRBV9	NA	NA	TRBJ2-7	TGTGCCAGCAGCGGGACAGAAACCTACGAGCAGTACTTC	CASSGTETYEQYF
TRBV10-3	TRBD2	few	TRBJ2-1	TGTGCCATCAGTGAGTCGACCGGATCCGGGACTAGCGGGAGGACCGGCCTGGGTGAGCAGTTCTTC	CAISESTGSGTSGRTGLGEQFF
TRBV2	NA	NA	TRBJ1-3	TGTGCCAGCAGTCGGGACTTTTCTGGAAACACCATATATTTT	CASSRDFSGNTIYF
TRBV5-1	NA	many	TRBJ2-1	TGCGCCAGCGGACACTACAATGAGCAGTTCTTC	CASGHYNEQFF
TRBV5-1	NA	NA	TRBJ1-1	TGCGCCAGCAGCGCAGCGGGACACCCGAACACTGAAGCTTTCTTT	CASSAAGHPNTEAFF
TRBV11-2	NA	NA	TRBJ2-7	TGTGCCAGCAGTTACAGGAGCAACTACGAGCAGTACTTC	CASSYRSNYEQYF
TRBV10-3	TRBD2	many	TRBJ2-1	TGTGCCATCCAGACTAGCGGGGCAACATCGAAGGAGTTCTTC	CAIQTSGATSKEFF
TRBV18	TRBD2	NA	TRBJ2-7	TGTGCCAGCTCACCACGGACTAGCGGGATCGACTACGAGCAGTACTTC	CASSPRTSGIDYEQYF
TRBV6-2/TRBV6-3	NA	NA	TRBJ1-2	TGTGCCAGCAGTTACTCGTTCGCAGGTGGCGGCTACACCTTC	CASSYSFAGGGYTF
TRBV7-9	NA	NA	TRBJ1-2	TGTGCCAGCAGCCCCACAAGGGAGGAAGGCTACACCTTC	CASSPTREEGYTF
TRBV5-5	NA	NA	TRBJ2-7	TGTGCCAGCAGCAGCGACAGGAGACAGTACTTC	CASSSDRRQYF
TRBV3-1/TRBV3-2	NA	NA	TRBJ2-1	TGTGCCAGCAGCCAAAGCCAGACTGTTCCTGAGCAGTTCTTC	CASSQSQTVPEQFF
TRBV5-1	NA	NA	TRBJ1-1	TGCGCCAGCAGCTTGGCTTCGAGTAGCTTGAACACTGAAGCTTTCTTT	CASSLASSSLNTEAFF
TRBV7-3	NA	NA	TRBJ2-1	TGTGCCAGCAGCCAGGCCAGCGGTATCTACAATGAGCAGTTCTTC	CASSQASGIYNEQFF
TRBV3-1/TRBV3-2	TRBD1	NA	TRBJ1-4	TGTGCCAGCAGCCAAGAACAAGAGACAGGGGGGGAAAAACTGTTTTTT	CASSQEQETGGEKLFF
TRBV24-1	NA	NA	TRBJ2-1	TGTGCCACCAGTGATTTGCTAAAACCTGAGCAGTTCTTC	CATSDLLKPEQFF
TRBV9	NA	NA	TRBJ1-2	TGTGCCAGCAGCGTAAGTCGGGGAACCAACTATGGCTACACCTTC	CASSVSRGTNYGYTF
TRBV9	NA	NA	TRBJ1-2	TGTGCCAGCAGCGTAGCACCGGGGGGCGGCTACACCTTC	CASSVAPGGGYTF
TRBV10-2	TRBD2	NA	TRBJ2-7	TGCGCCAGCAGTGACCTGACTAGCGGGAGCTCCTACGAGCAGTACTTC	CASSDLTSGSSYEQYF